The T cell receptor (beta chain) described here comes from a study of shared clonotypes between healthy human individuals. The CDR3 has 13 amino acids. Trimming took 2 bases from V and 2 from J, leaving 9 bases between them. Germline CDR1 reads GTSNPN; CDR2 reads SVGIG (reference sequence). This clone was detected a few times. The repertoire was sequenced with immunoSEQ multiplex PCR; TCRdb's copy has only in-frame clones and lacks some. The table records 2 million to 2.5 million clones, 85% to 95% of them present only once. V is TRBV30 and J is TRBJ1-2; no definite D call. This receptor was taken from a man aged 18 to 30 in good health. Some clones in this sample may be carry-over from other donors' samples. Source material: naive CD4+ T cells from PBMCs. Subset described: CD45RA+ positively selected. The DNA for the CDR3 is TGTGCCTGGAGTTCCAACCCGAACTATGGCTACACCTTC. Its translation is CAWSSNPNYGYTF.